The next 24 T cell receptor beta chains were all read from a single sample in a study of cytomegalovirus exposure and HLA in healthy donors. In the PCR, 60 Vbeta and 13 Jbeta primers were used. The assay was immunoSEQ multiplex PCR, and TCRdb's table has in-frame clones only and misses some. Seen here are around 280,000 clones, around 90% observed once, and the top ten hold about 2%. The sequencing sample was made of PBMCs. The receptors originated from a woman aged 18-29 years in good health and CMV-seronegative.

V and J are TRBV2 and TRBJ1-5, with TRBD1 identical over 9 bases. Trimming cost V 6 bases and J 9 bases; bases outside gene matches: 15. The CDR3 is 16 amino acids. Germline V gene sequence: CDR1 SNHLY, CDR2 FYNNEI. In DNA form, the CDR3 reads TGTGCCAGCAGCCTTGGGGGACAGGGTATGATAATGCCCCAGCATTTT. It specifies CASSLGGQGMIMPQHF.

The CDR3 here is CASSQGGVGTGTFGPYNEQFF. DNA of the CDR3: TGCGCCAGCAGCCAAGGGGGGGTTGGGACAGGGACTTTTGGGCCCTACAATGAGCAGTTCTTC. The chain joins TRBV4-1 to TRBJ2-1; 9 bases map to TRBD1. The CDR3 runs 21 residues. From germline, CDR1 is MGHRA and CDR2 YSYEKL. The V gene end was trimmed by 1 base and the J gene end by 2 bases; junction bases not matched to a gene: 18.

Points on this clone: The sample carries other DNA sequences with the same CDR3. The chain uses TRBV20-1 and TRBJ2-7, with a tentative D call TRBD2 (6 bases). The CDR3 is 11 residues long. Germline CDR1 reads DFQATT; CDR2 reads SNEGSKA (reference sequence). The V end lost 3 bases, the J end lost 4 bases, and 7 bases lay between the germline ends. DNA of the CDR3: TGCAGTGCTAGGGGGGGTTACGAGCAGTACTTC. Translating gives CSARGGYEQYF.

The chain employs TRBV19 and TRBJ2-1; 11 bases fit TRBD2. CDR1 and CDR2 from the germline V gene are LNHDA and SQIVND (reference sequence). The V segment lost 5 bases and the J segment 3 bases; nucleotides outside the gene matches: 15. The CDR3 covers 19 residues. CDR3 region: CASSPQTSGDPKNYNEQFF. The CDR3 region has the DNA TGTGCCAGTAGTCCCCAGACTAGCGGGGACCCCAAGAACTACAATGAGCAGTTCTTC. Full variable domain (remainder filled in from reference TRBV19 and TRBJ2-1): DGGITQSPKYLFRKEGQNVTLSCEQNLNHDAMYWYRQDPGQGLRLIYYSQIVNDFQKGDIAEGYSVSREKKESFPLTVTSAQKNPTAFYLCASSPQTSGDPKNYNEQFFGPGTRLTVL.

J is TRBJ2-1 and V is TRBV19, with 10 bases fitting TRBD2. Germline V gene sequence: CDR1 LNHDA, CDR2 SQIVND (reference sequence). This CDR3 is built from 16 residues. The J segment lost 13 bases and the V segment lost 1 base, leaving 13 bases of the junction unmatched. CDR3 sequence: CASSIGPGVAGGPQFF. The CDR3 nucleotides read TGTGCCAGTAGTATAGGTCCCGGGGTAGCGGGGGGCCCTCAGTTCTTC. Full variable domain (remainder filled in from reference TRBV19 and TRBJ2-1): DGGITQSPKYLFRKEGQNVTLSCEQNLNHDAMYWYRQDPGQGLRLIYYSQIVNDFQKGDIAEGYSVSREKKESFPLTVTSAQKNPTAFYLCASSIGPGVAGGPQFFGPGTRLTVL.

The chain employs TRBV6-1 and TRBJ2-7; 7 bases line up with TRBD2. This CDR3 comprises 13 residues. After removal of 6 bases from V and 4 bases from J, the junction contained 6 bases not matched to a gene. Germline V lookup: CDR1 MNHNS, CDR2 SASEGT. CDR3 coding DNA: TGTGCCAGCAGCCGGGAGGAACTGTACGAGCAGTACTTC. Its translation is CASSREELYEQYF.

The chain has TRBV15 and TRBJ2-7, with TRBD2 as a possible D gene (6 bases). V shed 4 bases and J shed 3 bases, with 13 bases lying between them. CDR3 length equals 14 residues. The V gene's germline CDR1 is LNHNV and CDR2 YYDKDF (reference sequence). The CDR3: CATSMGGFDYEQYF. The CDR3 DNA reads as TGTGCCACCAGCATGGGGGGATTCGACTACGAGCAGTACTTC. Looking up the rest from reference TRBV15 and TRBJ2-7 gives the full variable domain: DAMVIQNPRYQVTQFGKPVTLSCSQTLNHNVMYWYQQKSSQAPKLLFHYYDKDFNNEADTPDNFQSRRPNTSFCFLDIRSPGLGDTAMYLCATSMGGFDYEQYFGPGTRLTVT.

This clone has just a few counts. Because the CDR3 is missing its conserved closing phenylalanine or tryptophan, this is likely a read error. Because the CDR3's place on the DNA is in doubt, the DNA is left out and the CDR3 is given as listed by TCRdb. The rearrangement uses TRBV21-1 and TRBJ1-6. TRBV21-1 is noted as a pseudogene. Inclusive of both ends, the CDR3 amounts to 11 amino acids. The CDR3 reads CASSKALYGSS.

This CDR3 reads CASSLGTSGGATDTQYF. The DNA of the CDR3 is TGTGCCAGCAGCCTCGGGACTAGCGGGGGGGCGACAGATACGCAGTATTTT. The chain employs TRBV7-9 and TRBJ2-3; 16 bases map to TRBD2. V gave up 5 bases and J gave up 3 bases; unmatched junction bases: 5. The germline CDR1 and CDR2 sequences are SEHNR and FQNEAQ (reference sequence). CDR3 length equals 17 residues.

The V call is TRBV19, the J call TRBJ1-2; weak D call: TRBD1 (5 bases). This CDR3 spans 15 amino acids. Trimming took 7 bases from V and 4 from J, leaving 19 bases between them. Germline CDR1 LNHDA, CDR2 SQIVND (reference sequence). Here the CDR3 reads CASNIAQGALYGYTF. Written as DNA, the CDR3 is TGTGCCAGTAACATAGCCCAGGGTGCCCTCTATGGCTACACCTTC.

The genes are TRBV7-8 and TRBJ1-4, with D possibly being TRBD1 (5 bases). This CDR3 contains 14 residues. V lost 3 bases, J lost 3 bases, and 8 bases lay in between. CDR1 is SGHVS and CDR2 is FQNEAQ in the germline V gene. The CDR3 DNA is TGTGCCAGCAGCTTGACAGCGTCTAATGAAAAACTGTTTTTT. This sequence encodes CASSLTASNEKLFF.

V usage is TRBV7-9 and J usage is TRBJ1-1, with 8 bases fitting TRBD1. From germline, CDR1 is SEHNR and CDR2 FQNEAQ (reference sequence). CDR3 size: 17 residues. Germline trimming cut 3 bases from V and 6 bases from J; bases unmatched to any gene: 15. CDR3 sequence reads: CASSFPGGQGPRAEAFF. The CDR3 nucleotides are TGTGCCAGCAGCTTCCCCGGAGGACAGGGCCCCAGGGCTGAAGCTTTCTTT.

J is TRBJ1-2 and V is TRBV6-5; no clear D. V was cut by 0 bases and J by 4 bases, with 12 bases left in between. The V gene's germline CDR1 is MNHEY and CDR2 SVGAGI. There are 15 residues in the CDR3. The CDR3 coding sequence is TGTGCCAGCAGTTACTCGTTATCGAGCCGCTATGGCTACACCTTC. Amino acid sequence: CASSYSLSSRYGYTF.

The rearrangement joins TRBV9 to TRBJ1-2, with TRBD1 identical over 9 bases. Trimming cost V 0 bases and J 1 base; bases outside gene matches: 7. The germline gives CDR1 SGDLS, CDR2 YYNGEE. This CDR3 has 17 residues. In nucleotides, the CDR3 is TGTGCCAGCAGCGTAGAACAGGGGGCCATACTTAACTATGGCTACACCTTC. This gives the protein CASSVEQGAILNYGYTF.

The chain links TRBV7-2 to TRBJ2-1; TRBD2 agrees at 11 bases. The CDR3 is 16 amino acids. After removal of 5 bases from V and 7 bases from J, the junction contained 10 bases not matched to a gene. The V gene's germline CDR1 is SGHTA and CDR2 FQGNSA. CDR3 DNA: TGTGCCAGCAGCCCACGTAGCGGGGGGGGATGGAATGAGCAGTTCTTC. This codes for CASSPRSGGGWNEQFF.

The chain combines TRBV10-1 with TRBJ2-2, with 8 bases identical to TRBD1. The CDR3 runs to 15 residues. With V trimmed by 8 bases and J by 7 bases, 12 bases remained unmatched. Germline V gene sequence: CDR1 WNHNN, CDR2 SYGVQD (reference sequence). The CDR3 DNA is TGCGCCAGCGAAGCTGGAGGACAGGGCGGCGGGGAGCTGTTTTTT. It translates to CASEAGGQGGGELFF.

The chain combines TRBV6-5 with TRBJ1-2, with TRBD1 as a possible D gene (6 bases). The germline V and J ends were trimmed by 8 bases and 4 bases, with 17 bases remaining between them. This CDR3 region has 14 residues. Looked up from germline, CDR1 is MNHEY and CDR2 is SVGAGI. CDR3 loop: CASFRGGAAYGYTF. CDR3 nucleotides: TGTGCCAGCTTCCGAGGGGGGGCGGCCTATGGCTACACCTTC.

The chain joins TRBV12-5 to TRBJ2-1; D unresolved. Germline CDR1 is LGHNT and CDR2 is FRNRAP. Deletions cut 5 bases from V and 4 bases from J, with 15 bases between. The CDR3 is made up of 15 amino acids. CDR3 nucleotide sequence: TGTGCTAGTGGTCACACAGAGATCTCGTACAATGAGCAGTTCTTC. It specifies CASGHTEISYNEQFF.

The gene calls are TRBV7-2 and TRBJ1-2, with 8 bases identical to TRBD1. The CDR3 loop spans 14 amino acids. Trimming cost V 5 bases and J 4 bases; bases outside gene matches: 6. CDR1 is SGHTA and CDR2 is FQGNSA in the germline V gene. The CDR3: CASSNWTGPYGYTF. Written as DNA, the CDR3 is TGTGCCAGCAGCAACTGGACAGGGCCCTATGGCTACACCTTC.

V and J are TRBV4-2 and TRBJ2-1; 7 nucleotides align to TRBD2. The germline V gene has CDR1 LGHNA and CDR2 YNFKEQ. This CDR3 has 15 residues. V lost 0 bases to trimming and J lost 5 bases; unmatched junction nucleotides: 4. The CDR3 region is CASSQDPGLNNEQFF. The CDR3 bases are TGTGCCAGCAGCCAAGATCCGGGACTAAACAATGAGCAGTTCTTC.

The chain joins TRBV5-4 to TRBJ2-5; 8 bases match TRBD1. The V gene's germline CDR1 is SGHNT and CDR2 YYREEE (reference sequence). V shed 5 bases and J 4 bases; nucleotides not matched to a gene: 7. The CDR3 consists of 14 residues. The CDR3 coding sequence is TGTGCCAGCAGTAGTACAGGGGGATCAGAGACCCAGTACTTC. It yields the protein CASSSTGGSETQYF.

This clone was observed a handful of times. The CDR3 region has the DNA TGTGCCAGCAGTGAACGGACAGAGCAGTTCTTC. Protein sequence: CASSERTEQFF. This rearrangement joins TRBV25-1 to TRBJ2-1; D is perhaps TRBD1 (5 bases). The CDR3 extends over 11 amino acids. Trimming took 2 bases from V and 10 from J, leaving 6 bases between them. CDR1 MGHDK and CDR2 SYGVNS come from the germline V gene.

This clone showed up just once. The V gene is TRBV7-6, the J gene TRBJ1-4; tentatively, D is TRBD1 (6 bases). Germline CDR1 reads SGHVS; CDR2 reads FNYEAQ. The V gene lost 2 bases and the J gene lost 10 bases, with 17 bases spanning the gap. The CDR3 is 15 amino acids. The CDR3 loop reads CASSLPTGKIGKLFF. In DNA, the CDR3 is TGTGCCAGCAGCTTACCTACAGGGAAGATTGGAAAACTGTTTTTT. Filled out from reference TRBV7-6 and TRBJ1-4, the complete variable domain reads GAGVSQSPRYKVTKRGQDVALRCDPISGHVSLYWYRQALGQGPEFLTYFNYEAQQDKSGLPNDRFSAERPEGSISTLTIQRTEQRDSAMYRCASSLPTGKIGKLFFGSGTQLSVL.

This rearrangement joins TRBV5-1 to TRBJ2-5; TRBD1 might be the D (5 bases). Germline CDR1 is SGHRS and CDR2 is YFSETQ. Trimming removed 1 base from V and 7 bases from J, with 14 bases in between. The CDR3 has 14 residues. CDR3 nucleotide sequence: TGCGCCAGCAGCTTGTCCCCAGGGATGGGGACCCAGTACTTC. Protein sequence: CASSLSPGMGTQYF. The complete variable domain, with remaining parts taken from reference TRBV5-1 and TRBJ2-5, reads KAGVTQTPRYLIKTRGQQVTLSCSPISGHRSVSWYQQTPGQGLQFLFEYFSETQRNKGNFPGRFSGRQFSNSRSEMNVSTLELGDSALYLCASSLSPGMGTQYFGPGTRLLVL.